The entry below describes one T cell receptor beta chain. What it binds is not known. V trimming: 0 bases; J trimming: 16 bases; junction bases outside the gene matches: 9. Germline V gene lookup returns CDR1 SGHTA and CDR2 FQGNSA. CDR3 size: 14 residues. This sample was included in a study of T cell responses to AZD1222 COVID-19 vaccine. Regarding the study as a whole: Two AZD1222 doses significantly raised spike-specific TCR breadth and depth over controls. Scientists sampled the repertoires only once the peak T cell response had passed. The study reported that nearly half of spike-specific TCRs target unmutated variant regions. Just a handful of AZD1222 recipients were seropositive at baseline.

Produced via immunoSEQ multiplex PCR; TCRdb's table is partial and in-frame only. This sample yields some 130,000 clones, of which roughly 85% are seen a single time; roughly a sixth belongs to the top ten. The material was peripheral blood, obtained on day 0 of MenACWY control vaccination. This clonotype was obtained from an adult in good health. The V and J genes are TRBV7-2 and TRBJ2-1; 10 positions agree with TRBD2. The CDR3 DNA reads as TGTGCCAGCAGCTTAGCCCCTAGCGGGAGTCCCTGTTTCTTC. It is translated as CASSLAPSGSPCFF.